The sequence of this T cell receptor beta chain was determined in a study of blood T cell repertoires in COVID-19. As for the study in general: Some COVID-19 samples were acute and others convalescent; all came from the United States, Italy and Spain. PBMCs, B-cell-depleted T cells, or T cells were the source of the cDNA or gDNA that made up the material.

CDR1 is LNHDA and CDR2 is SQIVND in the germline V gene (reference sequence). After removal of 4 bases from V and 6 bases from J, the junction contained 1 base not matched to a gene. This CDR3 contains 12 residues. Study processing details: Reference gene primer amplification gave nucleated cell count estimates. Repertoires were generated with immunoSEQ multiplex PCR, while TCRdb's copy carries only in-frame clones and drops some. V and J calls and clone size are those listed in that table; D and trimming were worked out from the DNA. This sample yields 110,000 to 150,000 clones, of which approximately 90% are seen a single time; approximately 4% belongs to the top ten.

Sequenced material: peripheral blood. The sequence derives from a woman between 40 and 50 years old with acute or convalescent COVID-19. This chain links TRBV19 with TRBJ2-3, with TRBD1 matching over 7 bases. For the CDR3, the DNA is TGTGCCAGTAGTACCAGGGGGGATACGCAGTATTTT. It specifies CASSTRGDTQYF.